This TCR beta chain was retrieved from a study of T cell responses to AZD1222 COVID-19 vaccine. Method: immunoSEQ multiplex PCR; TCRdb's copy keeps in-frame clones and lacks some. The sample yields over 120,000 clones, more than 70% seen once. A note on this clone: Antigen specificity is unknown.

The germline gives CDR1 SGHAT, CDR2 FQNNGV. The CDR3 spans 15 residues. V was clipped by 1 base and J by 4 bases, with 11 bases between them. Study results and limitations: As reported, nearly half of all spike-specific TCRs target variant regions that are unmutated.

Combined were second doses at about 4 or about 12 weeks. Specimen: peripheral blood, collected 28 days after the second AZD1222 dose. This sequence originates from an adult who received the AZD1222 COVID-19 vaccine. V and J are TRBV11-2 and TRBJ1-3, with TRBD1 as a possible D gene (5 bases). The DNA of the CDR3 is TGTGCCAGCAGCTTAGGTGGGACGGTCGGAAACACCATATATTTT. Amino acid sequence: CASSLGGTVGNTIYF.